The clone carrying this TCR beta chain came up many times. The table came from immunoSEQ multiplex PCR; TCRdb's copy has only in-frame clones and leaves some out. Of more than 150,000 clones in the sample, over 70% were seen once. The source of the sample is a study of T cell responses to AZD1222 COVID-19 vaccine. The CDR3 covers 15 residues. Germline V lookup: CDR1 SNHLY, CDR2 FYNNEI. Losses at the gene ends were 6 bases for V and 5 bases for J; bases not matched to a gene: 7. The gene calls are TRBV2 and TRBJ2-2; 9 bases agree with TRBD1. Material: peripheral blood, obtained on day 0 of MenACWY control vaccination. The clonotype originates from an adult in good health. CDR3 amino acids: CASSAEQGATGELFF. CDR3 bases: TGTGCCAGCAGCGCTGAACAGGGGGCGACCGGGGAGCTGTTTTTT.